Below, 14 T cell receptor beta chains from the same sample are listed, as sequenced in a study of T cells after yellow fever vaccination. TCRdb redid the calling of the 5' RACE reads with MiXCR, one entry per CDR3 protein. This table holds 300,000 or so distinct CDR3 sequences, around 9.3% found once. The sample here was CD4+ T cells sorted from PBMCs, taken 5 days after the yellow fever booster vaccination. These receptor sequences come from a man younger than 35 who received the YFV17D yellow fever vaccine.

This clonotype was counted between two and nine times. The CDR3, as DNA: TGCGCCAGCAGCACCGGACAGAGTTTCTATGGCTACACCTTC. It translates to CASSTGQSFYGYTF. This chain connects TRBV5-1 to TRBJ1-2, with D possibly being TRBD1 (6 bases). The V gene lost 4 bases and the J gene lost 4 bases, with 14 bases spanning the gap. Germline V gives CDR1 SGHRS, CDR2 YFSETQ. This CDR3 has 14 residues.

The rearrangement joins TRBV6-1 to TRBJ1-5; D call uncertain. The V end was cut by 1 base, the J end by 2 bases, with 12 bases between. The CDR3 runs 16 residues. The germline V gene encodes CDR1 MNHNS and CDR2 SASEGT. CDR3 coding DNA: TGTGCCAGCAGTGAAGTTCGGTCCGGTCGCAATCAGCCCCAGCATTTT. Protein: CASSEVRSGRNQPQHF.

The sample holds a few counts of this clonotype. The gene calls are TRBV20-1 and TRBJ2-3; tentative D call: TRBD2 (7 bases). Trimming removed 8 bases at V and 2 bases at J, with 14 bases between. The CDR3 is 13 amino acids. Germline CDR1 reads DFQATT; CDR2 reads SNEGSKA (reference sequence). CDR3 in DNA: TGCAGTCTGGGGGGGCCGGCCACAGATACGCAGTATTTT. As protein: CSLGGPATDTQYF.

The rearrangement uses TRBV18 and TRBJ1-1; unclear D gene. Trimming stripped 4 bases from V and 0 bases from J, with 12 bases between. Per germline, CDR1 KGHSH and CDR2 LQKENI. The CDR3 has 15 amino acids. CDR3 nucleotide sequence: TGTGCCAGCTCACGGTTTGACGGGGTGAACACTGAAGCTTTCTTT. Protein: CASSRFDGVNTEAFF.

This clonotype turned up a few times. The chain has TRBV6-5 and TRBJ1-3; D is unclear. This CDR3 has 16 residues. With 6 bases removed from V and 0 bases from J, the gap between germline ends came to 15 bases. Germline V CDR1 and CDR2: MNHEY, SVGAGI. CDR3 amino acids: CASSPALGRSGNTIYF. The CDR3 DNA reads TGTGCCAGCAGCCCAGCCCTGGGCCGCTCTGGAAACACCATATATTTT.

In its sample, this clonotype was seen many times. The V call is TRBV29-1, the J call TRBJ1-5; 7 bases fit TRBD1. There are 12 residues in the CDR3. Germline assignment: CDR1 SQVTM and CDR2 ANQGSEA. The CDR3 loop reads CSTGDGNQPQHF. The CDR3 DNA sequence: TGCAGTACAGGGGATGGCAATCAGCCCCAGCATTTT.

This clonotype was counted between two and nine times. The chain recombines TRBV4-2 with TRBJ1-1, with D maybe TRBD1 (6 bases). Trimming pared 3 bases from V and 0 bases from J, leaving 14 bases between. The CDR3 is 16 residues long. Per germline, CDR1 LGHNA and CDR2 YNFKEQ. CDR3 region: CASSQAPGQVNTEAFF. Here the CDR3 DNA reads TGTGCCAGCAGCCAGGCACCGGGACAAGTGAACACTGAAGCTTTCTTT.

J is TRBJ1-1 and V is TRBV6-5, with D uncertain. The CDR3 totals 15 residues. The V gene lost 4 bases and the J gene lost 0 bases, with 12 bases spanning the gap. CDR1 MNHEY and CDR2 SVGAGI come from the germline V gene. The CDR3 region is CASSWVGRMNTEAFF. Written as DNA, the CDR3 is TGTGCCAGCAGTTGGGTAGGCAGGATGAACACTGAAGCTTTCTTT.

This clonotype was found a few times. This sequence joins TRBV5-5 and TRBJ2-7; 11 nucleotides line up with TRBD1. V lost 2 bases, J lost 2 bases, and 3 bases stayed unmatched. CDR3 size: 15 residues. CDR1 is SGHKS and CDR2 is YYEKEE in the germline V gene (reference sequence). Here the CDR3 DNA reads TGTGCCAGCAGCTTCTCGGGACAGGGGGCCTACGAGCAGTACGTC. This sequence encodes CASSFSGQGAYEQYV.

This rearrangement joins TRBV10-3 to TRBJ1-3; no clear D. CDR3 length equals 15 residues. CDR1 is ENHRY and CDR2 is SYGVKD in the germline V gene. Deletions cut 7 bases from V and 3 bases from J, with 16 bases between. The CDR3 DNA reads TGTGCCATCACGGATTCCCACAGAGTTGGAAACACCATATATTTT. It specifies CAITDSHRVGNTIYF.

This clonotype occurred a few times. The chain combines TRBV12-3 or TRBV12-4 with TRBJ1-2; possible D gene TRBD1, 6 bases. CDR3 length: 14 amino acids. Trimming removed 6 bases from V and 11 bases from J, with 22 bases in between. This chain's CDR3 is CASSPGVGGAGYTF. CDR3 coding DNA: TGTGCCAGCAGCCCGGGGGTTGGGGGCGCAGGGTACACCTTC.

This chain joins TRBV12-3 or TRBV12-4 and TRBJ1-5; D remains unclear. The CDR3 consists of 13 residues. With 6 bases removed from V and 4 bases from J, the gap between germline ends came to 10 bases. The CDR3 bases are TGTGCCAGCAGCGGACGGGAGAATCAGCCCCAGCATTTT. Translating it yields CASSGRENQPQHF.

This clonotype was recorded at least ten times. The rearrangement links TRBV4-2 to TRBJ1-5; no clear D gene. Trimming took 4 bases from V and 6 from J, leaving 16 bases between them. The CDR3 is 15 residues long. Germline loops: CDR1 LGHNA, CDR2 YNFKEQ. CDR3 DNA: TGTGCCAGCAGCCCCCCAGAGGCAGTCCGTCAGCCCCAGCATTTT. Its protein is CASSPPEAVRQPQHF.

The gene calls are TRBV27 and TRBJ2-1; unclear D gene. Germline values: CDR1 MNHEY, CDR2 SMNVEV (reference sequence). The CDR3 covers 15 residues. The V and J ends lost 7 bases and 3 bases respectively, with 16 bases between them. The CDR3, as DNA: TGTGCCAGCACCCCCCGTTTTGAACTCTACAATGAGCAGTTCTTC. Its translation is CASTPRFELYNEQFF.